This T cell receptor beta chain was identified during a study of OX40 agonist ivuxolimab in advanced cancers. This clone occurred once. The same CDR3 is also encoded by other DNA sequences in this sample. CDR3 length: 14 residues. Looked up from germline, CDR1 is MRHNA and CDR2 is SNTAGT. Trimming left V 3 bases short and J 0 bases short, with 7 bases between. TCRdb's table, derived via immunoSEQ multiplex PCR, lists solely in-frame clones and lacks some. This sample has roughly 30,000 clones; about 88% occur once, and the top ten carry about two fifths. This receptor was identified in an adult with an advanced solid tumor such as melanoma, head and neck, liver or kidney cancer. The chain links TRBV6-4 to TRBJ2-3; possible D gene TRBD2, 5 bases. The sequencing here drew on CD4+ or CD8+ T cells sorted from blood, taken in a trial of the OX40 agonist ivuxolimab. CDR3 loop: CASSESGSTDTQYF. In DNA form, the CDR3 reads TGTGCCAGCAGTGAAAGCGGTAGCACAGATACGCAGTATTTT.